One and the same sample provided the 8 T cell receptor beta chains below, sequenced in a study of cytomegalovirus exposure and HLA in healthy donors. PCR was performed using 60 Vbeta and 13 Jbeta primers. Clones were read by immunoSEQ multiplex PCR, and TCRdb kept only the in-frame ones, dropping some. The sample carries 85,000 to 90,000 clones, around 74% recorded once. The specimen sequenced was PBMCs. These receptors came from a man aged 25 to 40 in good health and CMV-seropositive.

The chain joins TRBV15 to TRBJ2-5, with TRBD1 matching 7 bases. V was clipped by 0 bases and J by 1 base; unmatched bases: 2. The CDR3 loop spans 15 amino acids. Germline CDR1 is LNHNV and CDR2 is YYDKDF (reference sequence). The CDR3 DNA is TGTGCCACCAGCAGAGACGGGACAGCCCAAGAGACCCAGTACTTC. This encodes CATSRDGTAQETQYF.

This clone was found a few times. The rearrangement links TRBV7-3 to TRBJ2-2; 9 positions agree with TRBD2. This CDR3 has 16 residues. Looked up from germline, CDR1 is SGHTA and CDR2 is FQGTGA. Unmatched junction bases numbered 1, after V lost 0 bases and J lost 2 bases. The CDR3 is CASSLTTSGNTGELFF. CDR3 sequence (DNA): TGTGCCAGCAGCTTAACGACTAGCGGAAACACCGGGGAGCTGTTTTTT.

The CDR3 DNA is TGTGCCAGCAGCTTAGTCCGGACTAGCGGTTACGAGCAGTACTTC. Residues: CASSLVRTSGYEQYF. The chain employs TRBV11-3 and TRBJ2-7; TRBD2 agrees at 10 bases. The V and J ends lost 1 base and 4 bases, in that order; junction bases with no gene match: 4. Germline V gene sequence: CDR1 SGHNT, CDR2 YENEEA. The CDR3 has 15 amino acids.

This clone was detected a few times. This chain connects TRBV6-1 to TRBJ1-4; 7 positions agree with TRBD1. J was trimmed by 5 bases and V by 5 bases; bases with no gene match: 8. Germline loops: CDR1 MNHNS, CDR2 SASEGT. CDR3 length: 15 residues. The CDR3 nucleotides read TGTGCCAGCAGTAAACTGACAGGGACAAATGAAAAACTGTTTTTT. The encoded protein is CASSKLTGTNEKLFF.

The rearrangement joins TRBV9 to TRBJ1-1; D remains ambiguous. Germline loops: CDR1 SGDLS, CDR2 YYNGEE. The CDR3 spans 14 residues. V was cut by 2 bases and J by 0 bases, with 8 bases left in between. CDR3 DNA: TGTGCCAGCAGCGTCGGGAACATGAACACTGAAGCTTTCTTT. Translation gives CASSVGNMNTEAFF. The entire variable domain, with the rest obtained from reference TRBV9 and TRBJ1-1, is as follows: DSGVTQTPKHLITATGQRVTLRCSPRSGDLSVYWYQQSLDQGLQFLIQYYNGEERAKGNILERFSAQQFPDLHSELNLSSLELGDSALYFCASSVGNMNTEAFFGQGTRLTVV.

J is TRBJ1-2 and V is TRBV7-2; no clear D gene. Germline V gene sequence: CDR1 SGHTA, CDR2 FQGNSA. Trimming left V 5 bases short and J 5 bases short, with 12 bases between. CDR3 length: 13 residues. The CDR3 nucleotides read TGTGCCAGCAGCCCGGGGAGACCTTATGGCTACACCTTC. It is translated as CASSPGRPYGYTF.

The chain carries TRBV29-1 and TRBJ1-1; D may be TRBD1 (6 bases). The CDR3 length is 12 residues. Germline-derived CDR1 and CDR2 are SQVTM and ANQGSEA. The V end lost 6 bases, the J end lost 5 bases, and 13 bases lay between the germline ends. In nucleotides, the CDR3 is TGCAGCGTCTGGACAGAGAAGACTGAAGCTTTCTTT. This encodes CSVWTEKTEAFF.

The CDR3 region has the DNA TGTGCCAGCAGCTTTCCCTCAGCGGGGGGCTCCTACAATGAGCAGTTCTTC. Translating gives CASSFPSAGGSYNEQFF. The rearrangement links TRBV7-6 to TRBJ2-1; 9 bases align to TRBD2. The V gene's germline CDR1 is SGHVS and CDR2 FNYEAQ. The CDR3 loop spans 17 amino acids. V trimming: 3 bases; J trimming: 0 bases; junction bases outside the gene matches: 6. Complete variable domain (other parts from reference TRBV7-6 and TRBJ2-1): GAGVSQSPRYKVTKRGQDVALRCDPISGHVSLYWYRQALGQGPEFLTYFNYEAQQDKSGLPNDRFSAERPEGSISTLTIQRTEQRDSAMYRCASSFPSAGGSYNEQFFGPGTRLTVL.